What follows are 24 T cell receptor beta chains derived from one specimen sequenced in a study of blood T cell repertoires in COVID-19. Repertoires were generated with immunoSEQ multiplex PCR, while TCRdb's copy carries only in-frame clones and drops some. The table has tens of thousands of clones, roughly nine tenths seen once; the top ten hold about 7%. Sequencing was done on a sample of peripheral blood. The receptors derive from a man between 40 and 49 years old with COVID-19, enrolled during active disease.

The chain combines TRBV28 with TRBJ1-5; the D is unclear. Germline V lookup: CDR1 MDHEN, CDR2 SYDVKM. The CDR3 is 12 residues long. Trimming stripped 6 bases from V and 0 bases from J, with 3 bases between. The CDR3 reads CASRLSNQPQHF. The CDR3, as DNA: TGTGCCAGCAGACTTAGCAATCAGCCCCAGCATTTT.

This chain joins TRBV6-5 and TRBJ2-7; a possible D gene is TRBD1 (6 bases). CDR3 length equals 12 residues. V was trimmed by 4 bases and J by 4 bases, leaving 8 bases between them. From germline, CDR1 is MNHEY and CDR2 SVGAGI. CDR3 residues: CASSLQGYEQYF. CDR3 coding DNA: TGTGCCAGCAGTTTACAGGGTTACGAGCAGTACTTC.

The CDR3 DNA sequence: TGTGCCAGCAGCTCGGGACTAGCGGGGGGTCTAGGCACAGATACGCAGTATTTT. Protein sequence: CASSSGLAGGLGTDTQYF. The chain recombines TRBV7-9 with TRBJ2-3; 15 positions agree with TRBD2. Germline CDR1 and CDR2: SEHNR and FQNEAQ (reference sequence). The CDR3 totals 18 residues. The V gene end was trimmed by 4 bases and the J gene end by 1 base; junction bases not matched to a gene: 6.

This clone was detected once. The CDR3 spells CASSDRVQSPLHF. The CDR3 region has the DNA TGTGCCAGCAGTGACAGGGTACAGTCACCCCTCCACTTT. The rearrangement joins TRBV2 to TRBJ1-6; possibly TRBD1 for D (5 bases). This CDR3 contains 13 residues. V was clipped by 3 bases and J by 10 bases, with 10 bases between them. CDR1 and CDR2 (germline): SNHLY, FYNNEI.

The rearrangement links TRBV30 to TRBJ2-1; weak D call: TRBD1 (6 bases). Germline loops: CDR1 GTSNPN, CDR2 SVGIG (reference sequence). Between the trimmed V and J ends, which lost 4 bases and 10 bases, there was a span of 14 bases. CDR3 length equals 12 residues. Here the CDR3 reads CAWNPQGEEQFF. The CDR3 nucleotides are TGTGCCTGGAATCCACAGGGTGAGGAGCAGTTCTTC.

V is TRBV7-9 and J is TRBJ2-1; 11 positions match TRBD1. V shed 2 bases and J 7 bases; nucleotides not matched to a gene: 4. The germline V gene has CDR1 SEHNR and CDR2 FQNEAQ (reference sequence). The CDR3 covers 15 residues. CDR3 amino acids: CASSLLGQGANEQFF. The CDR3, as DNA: TGTGCCAGCAGCTTACTTGGACAGGGGGCAAATGAGCAGTTCTTC.

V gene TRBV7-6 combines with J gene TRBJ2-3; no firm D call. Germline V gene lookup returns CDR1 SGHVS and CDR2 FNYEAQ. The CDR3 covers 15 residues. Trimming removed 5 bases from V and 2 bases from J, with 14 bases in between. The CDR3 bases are TGTGCCAGCAGCACCGCAGGATTCCCCACAGATACGCAGTATTTT. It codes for CASSTAGFPTDTQYF. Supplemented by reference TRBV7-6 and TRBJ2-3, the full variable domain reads GAGVSQSPRYKVTKRGQDVALRCDPISGHVSLYWYRQALGQGPEFLTYFNYEAQQDKSGLPNDRFSAERPEGSISTLTIQRTEQRDSAMYRCASSTAGFPTDTQYFGPGTRLTVL.

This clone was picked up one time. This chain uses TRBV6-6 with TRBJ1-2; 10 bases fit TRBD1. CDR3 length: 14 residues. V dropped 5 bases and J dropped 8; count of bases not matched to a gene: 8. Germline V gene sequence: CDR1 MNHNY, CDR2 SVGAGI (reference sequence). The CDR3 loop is CASSGDRGLSGYTF. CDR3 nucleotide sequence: TGTGCCAGCAGTGGGGACAGGGGTCTATCCGGCTACACCTTC.

The CDR3 DNA reads as TGTGCCAGCAGGCGAAGCGAGACCCAGTACTTC. It is translated as CASRRSETQYF. The rearrangement uses TRBV2 and TRBJ2-5; D is undetermined. This CDR3 is built from 11 residues. Germline lookup yields CDR1 SNHLY and CDR2 FYNNEI. Trimming took off 6 bases at V and 5 bases at J, with 7 bases between the two ends.

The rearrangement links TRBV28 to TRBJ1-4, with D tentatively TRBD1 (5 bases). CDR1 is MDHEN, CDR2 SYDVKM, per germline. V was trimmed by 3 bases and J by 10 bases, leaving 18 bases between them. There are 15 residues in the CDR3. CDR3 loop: CASSFGTTGEGKLFF. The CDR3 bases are TGTGCCAGCAGTTTCGGAACGACGGGGGAGGGAAAACTGTTTTTT.

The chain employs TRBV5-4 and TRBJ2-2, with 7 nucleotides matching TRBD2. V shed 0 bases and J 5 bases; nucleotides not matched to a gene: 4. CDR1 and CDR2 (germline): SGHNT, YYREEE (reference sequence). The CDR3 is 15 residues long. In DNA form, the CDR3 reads TGTGCCAGCAGCTTGGGGAGCGGGGCAACCGGGGAGCTGTTTTTT. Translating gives CASSLGSGATGELFF.

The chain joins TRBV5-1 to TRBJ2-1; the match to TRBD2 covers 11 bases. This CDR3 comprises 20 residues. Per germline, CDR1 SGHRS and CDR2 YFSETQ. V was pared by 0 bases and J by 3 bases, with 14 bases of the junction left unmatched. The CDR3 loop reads CASSLDPGHGLAGVYNEQFF. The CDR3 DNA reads TGCGCCAGCAGCTTGGACCCCGGACACGGACTAGCGGGTGTCTACAATGAGCAGTTCTTC.

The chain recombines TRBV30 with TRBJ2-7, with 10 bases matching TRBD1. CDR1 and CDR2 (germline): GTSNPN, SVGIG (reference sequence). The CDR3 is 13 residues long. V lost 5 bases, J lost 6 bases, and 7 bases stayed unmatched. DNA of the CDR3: TGTGCCTGGGCATCGACAGGGGGCAGCGAGCAGTACTTC. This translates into CAWASTGGSEQYF.

Written as DNA, the CDR3 is TGTGCCAGCTCACTACAGGGAGATGGCTACACCTTC. Amino acids: CASSLQGDGYTF. The chain has TRBV18 and TRBJ1-2; possible D gene TRBD1, 6 bases. Germline V gene sequence: CDR1 KGHSH, CDR2 LQKENI. The CDR3 runs to 12 residues. Trimming took 4 bases from V and 6 from J, leaving 9 bases between them.

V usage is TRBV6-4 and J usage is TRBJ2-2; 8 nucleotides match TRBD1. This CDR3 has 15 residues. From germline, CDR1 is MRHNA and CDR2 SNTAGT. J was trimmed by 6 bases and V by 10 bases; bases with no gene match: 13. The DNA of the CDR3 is TGTGCCAAGAAAATAGGACAGGGTTGGGCCGGGGAGCTGTTTTTT. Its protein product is CAKKIGQGWAGELFF.

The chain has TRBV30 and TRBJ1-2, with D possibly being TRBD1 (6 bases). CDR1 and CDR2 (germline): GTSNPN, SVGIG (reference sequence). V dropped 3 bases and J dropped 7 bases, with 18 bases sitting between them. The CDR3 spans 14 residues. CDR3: CAWRDKAGGLGYTF. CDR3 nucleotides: TGTGCCTGGAGGGATAAGGCGGGGGGGCTTGGCTACACCTTC.

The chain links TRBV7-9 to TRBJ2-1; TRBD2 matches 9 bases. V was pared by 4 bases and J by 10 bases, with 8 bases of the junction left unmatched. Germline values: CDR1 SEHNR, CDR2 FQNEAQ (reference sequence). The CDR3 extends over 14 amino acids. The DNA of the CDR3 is TGTGCCAGCAGCTATAGGACTAGCGAGGGCGAGCAGTTCTTC. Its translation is CASSYRTSEGEQFF.

CDR3 DNA: TGTGCCAGCAGCTTAGGGAGCGGGACAGATACGCAGTATTTT. This gives the protein CASSLGSGTDTQYF. This chain joins TRBV11-2 and TRBJ2-3, with D tentatively TRBD2 (6 bases). Germline loops: CDR1 SGHAT, CDR2 FQNNGV. This CDR3 has 14 amino acids. V was shortened by 1 base and J by 3 bases, with 8 bases between the two germline ends. Full variable domain (rest looked up from reference TRBV11-2 and TRBJ2-3): EAGVAQSPRYKIIEKRQSVAFWCNPISGHATLYWYQQILGQGPKLLIQFQNNGVVDDSQLPKDRFSAERLKGVDSTLKIQPAKLEDSAVYLCASSLGSGTDTQYFGPGTRLTVL.

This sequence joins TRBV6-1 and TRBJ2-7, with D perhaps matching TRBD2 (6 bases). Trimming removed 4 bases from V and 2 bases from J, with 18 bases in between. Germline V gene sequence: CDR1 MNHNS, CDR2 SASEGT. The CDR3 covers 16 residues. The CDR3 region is CASSAAAPGTAYEQYF. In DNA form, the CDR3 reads TGTGCCAGCAGTGCCGCCGCGCCTGGGACTGCCTACGAGCAGTACTTC.

The CDR3 protein is CAISDSTGPDDEQYF. Here the CDR3 DNA reads TGTGCCATCAGTGACTCGACAGGGCCGGACGACGAGCAGTACTTC. The chain carries TRBV10-3 and TRBJ2-7, with 7 bases matching TRBD1. The trim removed 3 bases at V and 5 bases at J, leaving 10 bases unmatched. This CDR3 contains 15 residues. Per the germline V gene, CDR1 is ENHRY and CDR2 is SYGVKD.

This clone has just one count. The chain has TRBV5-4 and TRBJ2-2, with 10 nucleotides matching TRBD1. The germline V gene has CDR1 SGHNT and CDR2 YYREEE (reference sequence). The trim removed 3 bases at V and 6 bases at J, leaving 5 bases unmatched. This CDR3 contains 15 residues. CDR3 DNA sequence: TGTGCCAGCAGCTGGGGACAGGGGACGCCCGGGGAGCTGTTTTTT. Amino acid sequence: CASSWGQGTPGELFF.

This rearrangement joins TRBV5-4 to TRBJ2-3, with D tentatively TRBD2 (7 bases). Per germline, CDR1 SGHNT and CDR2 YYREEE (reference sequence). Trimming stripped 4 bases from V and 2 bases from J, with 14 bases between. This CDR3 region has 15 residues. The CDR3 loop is CASSQRGGATDTQYF. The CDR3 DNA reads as TGTGCCAGCAGCCAGAGAGGGGGGGCCACAGATACGCAGTATTTT.

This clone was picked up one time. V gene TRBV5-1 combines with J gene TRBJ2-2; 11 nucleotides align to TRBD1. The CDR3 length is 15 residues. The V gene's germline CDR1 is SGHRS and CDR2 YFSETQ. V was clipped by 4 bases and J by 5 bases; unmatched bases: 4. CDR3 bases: TGCGCCAGCAGCACCGGACAGGGGGCTACCGGGGAGCTGTTTTTT. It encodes CASSTGQGATGELFF.

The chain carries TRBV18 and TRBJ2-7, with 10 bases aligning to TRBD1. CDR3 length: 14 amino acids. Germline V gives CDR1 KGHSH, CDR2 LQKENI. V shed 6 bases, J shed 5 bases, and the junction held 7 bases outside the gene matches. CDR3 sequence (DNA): TGTGCCAGCTCCCCTCGGACAGGGGGTGACGAGCAGTACTTC. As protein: CASSPRTGGDEQYF.